The 30 T cell receptor beta chains presented below share a single source sample, sequenced in a study of cytomegalovirus exposure and HLA in healthy donors. PCR amplification relied on 60 Vbeta primers (plus 13 Jbeta primers). Data came from immunoSEQ multiplex PCR; TCRdb stores just in-frame clones and leaves some out. The data show 150,000 to 200,000 clones, under 90% seen once. Sequenced: PBMCs. These receptors were collected from a man between 18 and 29 years old in good health and CMV-seronegative.

The genes are TRBV6-6 and TRBJ2-7; 8 bases are shared with TRBD2. The J segment lost 3 bases and the V segment lost 8 bases, leaving 6 bases of the junction unmatched. Germline V gene data show CDR1 as MNHNY and CDR2 as SVGAGI (reference sequence). The CDR3 has 13 residues. CDR3 loop: CASLAGGGYEQYF. The CDR3 nucleotides are TGTGCCAGCCTCGCGGGGGGCGGCTACGAGCAGTACTTC.

The J gene is TRBJ1-1, the V gene TRBV5-8; no clear D. This CDR3 region has 12 residues. With 6 bases removed from V and 3 bases from J, the gap between germline ends came to 9 bases. Per the germline V gene, CDR1 is SGHTS and CDR2 is YDEGEE. The CDR3 protein is CASTKQDTEAFF. DNA for the CDR3: TGTGCCAGCACAAAACAAGACACTGAAGCTTTCTTT. Combining the CDR3 with reference TRBV5-8 and TRBJ1-1 gives the whole variable domain EAGVTQSPTHLIKTRGQQATLRCSPISGHTSVYWYQQALGLGLQFLLWYDEGEERNRGNFPPRFSGRQFPNYSSELNVNALELEDSALYLCASTKQDTEAFFGQGTRLTVV.

J is TRBJ2-1 and V is TRBV27; D not resolved. The CDR3 runs 13 residues. Trimming stripped 2 bases from V and 3 bases from J, with 5 bases between. Germline V gene sequence: CDR1 MNHEY, CDR2 SMNVEV (reference sequence). As DNA, the CDR3 is TGTGCCAGCAGTTTAAATCACTACAATGAGCAGTTCTTC. This codes for CASSLNHYNEQFF.

This clone appeared a few times. V is TRBV5-1 and J is TRBJ1-1; 8 bases line up with TRBD1. Germline-derived CDR1 and CDR2 are SGHRS and YFSETQ. This CDR3 has 18 amino acids. Trimming cost V 4 bases and J 3 bases; bases outside gene matches: 17. The CDR3 DNA follows: TGCGCCAGCAGCAAGAGTTCGGGACAGGAATATTTTTACACTGAAGCTTTCTTT. Protein sequence: CASSKSSGQEYFYTEAFF.

This clone has a single count. The chain carries TRBV5-4 and TRBJ2-7; 7 positions agree with TRBD1. The CDR3 runs to 14 residues. The junction had 6 bases not matched to a gene; V was cut back by 4 bases and J by 2 bases. Germline CDR1 reads SGHNT; CDR2 reads YYREEE (reference sequence). The CDR3 sequence: CASSPMGQPYEQYF. In DNA, the CDR3 is TGTGCCAGCAGCCCAATGGGACAGCCCTACGAGCAGTACTTC.

This chain links TRBV5-1 with TRBJ2-5; 8 bases are a match to TRBD2. With the DNA end fitting TRBJ2-7 better, the J assignment may be wrong. Germline CDR1 is SGHRS and CDR2 is YFSETQ. The CDR3 runs to 17 residues. CDR3 protein: CASSLHGRAQFSYEQYF. DNA for the CDR3: TGCGCCAGCAGCTTACACGGGAGGGCCCAATTCTCCTACGAGCAGTACTTC.

Note on this clone: One junction end does not reproduce the germline sequence, and a read error may be involved. The CDR3 bases are TGTTCCAGCTCAGGGGACTCACCCCTCCACTTT. Its translation: CSSSGDSPLHF. The chain employs TRBV7-9 and TRBJ1-6, with D perhaps matching TRBD1 (6 bases). The CDR3 totals 11 residues. Germline V CDR1 and CDR2: SEHNR, FQNEAQ (reference sequence). Full variable domain (outside the CDR3, taken from reference TRBV7-9 and TRBJ1-6): DTGVSQNPRHKITKRGQNVTFRCDPISEHNRLYWYRQTLGQGPEFLTYFQNEAQLEKSRLLSDRFSAERPKGSFSTLEIQRTEQGDSAMYLCSSSGDSPLHFGNGTRLTVT.

The genes are TRBV29-1 and TRBJ2-1; possibly TRBD2 for D (5 bases). Germline CDR1 is SQVTM and CDR2 is ANQGSEA. The CDR3 contains 13 residues. The CDR3 region has the DNA TGCGTAGCGTTGGATAGCGTGGGGAATGAGCAGTTCTTC. Translating it yields CVALDSVGNEQFF.

The V gene is TRBV4-3, the J gene TRBJ1-5; 10 positions match TRBD1. Per the germline V gene, CDR1 is LGHNA and CDR2 is YSLEER. This CDR3 spans 13 amino acids. Trimming took 3 bases from V and 9 from J; bases not matched to a gene: 2. CDR3 in DNA: TGCGCCAGCAGCCAGACAGGGGGCCGGCCCCAGCATTTT. Amino acid sequence: CASSQTGGRPQHF.

The chain recombines TRBV23-1 with TRBJ2-3; no clear D gene. TRBV23-1 is labeled an ORF, and its function is uncertain. V dropped 3 bases and J dropped 4 bases, with 20 bases sitting between them. The CDR3 is made up of 17 amino acids. The CDR3 here is CASSQGLSVHPPDTQYF. DNA for the CDR3: TGCGCCAGCAGTCAGGGCCTGTCGGTACACCCCCCAGATACGCAGTATTTT.

The table lists this clone with a few counts. The chain couples TRBV7-3 to TRBJ2-1; 9 bases fit TRBD1. The CDR3 totals 16 residues. J lost 3 bases, V lost 5 bases, and 8 bases had no gene match. Germline V CDR1 and CDR2: SGHTA, FQGTGA. As DNA, the CDR3 is TGTGCCAGCAGCCCGGACCGGGACAGGGACTACAATGAGCAGTTCTTC. Encoded protein: CASSPDRDRDYNEQFF.

The V gene is TRBV28, the J gene TRBJ2-7, with TRBD1 matching over 9 bases. Germline CDR1 reads MDHEN; CDR2 reads SYDVKM. V dropped 5 bases and J dropped 2; count of bases not matched to a gene: 7. The CDR3 loop spans 15 amino acids. The DNA of the CDR3 is TGTGCCAGCAGTCCGGGACAGGGCGGAACCTACGAGCAGTACTTC. Its translation is CASSPGQGGTYEQYF.

This clone has only one observation. The CDR3: CASSLSPRVTDTQYF. CDR3 DNA: TGCGCCAGCAGCTTGTCCCCCAGGGTCACAGATACGCAGTATTTT. The genes are TRBV5-1 and TRBJ2-3, with a possible D match to TRBD1 (5 bases). CDR1 SGHRS and CDR2 YFSETQ come from the germline V gene. Trimming stripped 1 base from V and 2 bases from J, with 11 bases between. The CDR3 length is 15 residues.

The rearrangement joins TRBV5-8 to TRBJ2-7, with TRBD1 matching over 7 bases. This CDR3 contains 14 residues. The V and J ends lost 5 bases and 3 bases, in that order; junction bases with no gene match: 8. CDR1 and CDR2 from the germline V gene are SGHTS and YDEGEE. CDR3 sequence reads: CASRTNRGVYEQYF. The CDR3 nucleotides read TGTGCCAGCAGAACTAACAGGGGTGTCTACGAGCAGTACTTC.

The CDR3, as DNA: TGCGCCAGCAGCCACTTCCTTCGGGACAGGGGACATAATTCACCCCTCCACTTT. Translating gives CASSHFLRDRGHNSPLHF. The chain links TRBV4-1 to TRBJ1-6, with 10 nucleotides matching TRBD1. With 3 bases clipped from V and 5 bases from J, the junction kept 10 bases outside the gene matches. The CDR3 length is 18 residues. Germline V lookup: CDR1 MGHRA, CDR2 YSYEKL.

The V call is TRBV9, the J call TRBJ2-5, with D possibly matching TRBD1 (6 bases). The CDR3 is made up of 15 amino acids. The germline V gene has CDR1 SGDLS and CDR2 YYNGEE. Trimming removed 5 bases at V and 1 base at J, with 15 bases between. This chain's CDR3 is CASSAGQPPQETQYF. The DNA of the CDR3 is TGTGCCAGCAGTGCCGGACAGCCCCCCCAAGAGACCCAGTACTTC.

This clone was seen just once. The chain uses TRBV6-5 and TRBJ2-2; the match to TRBD1 covers 8 bases. Trimming removed 6 bases from V and 6 bases from J; junction bases left unmatched: 9. The germline CDR1 and CDR2 sequences are MNHEY and SVGAGI. The CDR3 runs to 15 residues. In DNA, the CDR3 is TGTGCCAGCAGCTATTCGGACAGGGTAGCCGGGGAGCTGTTTTTT. Protein product: CASSYSDRVAGELFF.

The rearrangement joins TRBV6-6 to TRBJ2-1, with TRBD1 as a possible D gene (6 bases). Trimming took off 8 bases at V and 8 bases at J, with 19 bases between the two ends. CDR3 length: 14 amino acids. Germline loops: CDR1 MNHNY, CDR2 SVGAGI (reference sequence). The CDR3 DNA reads TGTGCCAGCCATGGCCAGGGGAAGGGCCATGAGCAGTTCTTC. This codes for CASHGQGKGHEQFF.

This sequence joins TRBV28 and TRBJ2-1; 7 bases are a match to TRBD1. V lost 2 bases and J lost 3; bases outside the gene matches: 4. Germline loops: CDR1 MDHEN, CDR2 SYDVKM. The CDR3 is 15 residues long. Here the CDR3 reads CASSLRQGRYNEQFF. DNA for the CDR3: TGTGCCAGCAGTTTACGACAGGGCCGCTACAATGAGCAGTTCTTC.

The chain uses TRBV28 and TRBJ1-2; D might be TRBD1 (5 bases). The CDR3 extends over 13 amino acids. Between the trimmed V and J ends, which lost 6 bases and 8 bases, there was a span of 16 bases. CDR1 MDHEN and CDR2 SYDVKM come from the germline V gene. The CDR3 loop is CASSPGTFFGYTF. The CDR3 DNA is TGTGCCAGCAGCCCCGGGACTTTCTTCGGCTACACCTTC.

The chain carries TRBV7-6 and TRBJ2-3; TRBD2 aligns across 10 bases. V lost 4 bases to trimming and J lost 5 bases; unmatched junction nucleotides: 6. Germline V lookup: CDR1 SGHVS, CDR2 FNYEAQ. The CDR3 runs to 15 residues. The CDR3 nucleotides read TGTGCCAGCAGCTCCAGCGGGAGGGCCGGAGATACGCAGTATTTT. As protein: CASSSSGRAGDTQYF. Looking up the rest from reference TRBV7-6 and TRBJ2-3 gives the full variable domain: GAGVSQSPRYKVTKRGQDVALRCDPISGHVSLYWYRQALGQGPEFLTYFNYEAQQDKSGLPNDRFSAERPEGSISTLTIQRTEQRDSAMYRCASSSSGRAGDTQYFGPGTRLTVL.

V is TRBV18 and J is TRBJ2-3; 7 nucleotides match TRBD1. Germline V CDR1 and CDR2: KGHSH, LQKENI. The CDR3 totals 15 residues. The V gene end was trimmed by 6 bases and the J gene end by 0 bases; junction bases not matched to a gene: 6. CDR3 protein: CASSLGRGSTDTQYF. The CDR3 DNA is TGTGCCAGCTCCCTGGGCAGGGGGAGCACAGATACGCAGTATTTT.

The CDR3 loop reads CASSLDLRHSLFF. The CDR3 region has the DNA TGTGCCAGCAGCTTAGATTTGAGGCATTCGCTGTTTTTT. The chain carries TRBV11-2 and TRBJ1-4; D remains unclear. Germline-derived CDR1 and CDR2 are SGHAT and FQNNGV. The V gene lost 0 bases and the J gene lost 14 bases, with 13 bases spanning the gap. The CDR3 length is 13 residues.

The chain combines TRBV29-1 with TRBJ1-3; D is ambiguous. Germline loops: CDR1 SQVTM, CDR2 ANQGSEA. The CDR3 is 17 amino acids. Trimming pared 7 bases from V and 0 bases from J, leaving 22 bases between. For the CDR3, the DNA is TGCAGCGCCGAAGAAGGTAGAGGCATGTACTCTGGAAACACCATATATTTT. This sequence encodes CSAEEGRGMYSGNTIYF.

The chain links TRBV6-5 to TRBJ2-7; D is possibly TRBD2 (6 bases). Trimming removed 0 bases from V and 7 bases from J, with 10 bases in between. The V gene's germline CDR1 is MNHEY and CDR2 SVGAGI. The CDR3 runs to 13 residues. In DNA, the CDR3 is TGTGCCAGCAGTTACTCTAGACGGGAGGAGCAGTACTTC. Translated, it gives CASSYSRREEQYF.

The table lists this clone with a few counts. This chain uses TRBV28 with TRBJ1-1, with D possibly being TRBD1 (5 bases). The CDR3 loop spans 14 amino acids. Germline V CDR1 and CDR2: MDHEN, SYDVKM. The V end lost 4 bases, the J end lost 3 bases, and 12 bases lay between the germline ends. The CDR3 nucleotides are TGTGCCAGCAGTTGGGCCAGGGAGGACACTGAAGCTTTCTTT. As protein: CASSWAREDTEAFF.

The rearrangement uses TRBV28 and TRBJ2-7; D perhaps matches TRBD2 (6 bases). V gave up 2 bases and J gave up 0 bases, with 8 bases separating them. The CDR3 totals 14 residues. CDR1 and CDR2 from the germline V gene are MDHEN and SYDVKM. The CDR3 nucleotides are TGTGCCAGCAGTTTAGCGGGGAACTCCTACGAGCAGTACTTC. Its translation is CASSLAGNSYEQYF.

V and J are TRBV2 and TRBJ1-1; D may be TRBD1 (6 bases). CDR1 and CDR2 from the germline V gene are SNHLY and FYNNEI. The CDR3 sequence is 14 residues long. The V gene lost 7 bases and the J gene lost 0 bases, with 12 bases spanning the gap. The CDR3 bases are TGTGCCAGCAAAAACAGGGAAATGAACACTGAAGCTTTCTTT. This codes for CASKNREMNTEAFF. The complete variable domain, with remaining parts taken from reference TRBV2 and TRBJ1-1, reads EPEVTQTPSHQVTQMGQEVILRCVPISNHLYFYWYRQILGQKVEFLVSFYNNEISEKSEIFDDQFSVERPDGSNFTLKIRSTKLEDSAMYFCASKNREMNTEAFFGQGTRLTVV.

CDR3 nucleotides: TGTGCCAGCAGTGGAGGGTACACAGATACGCAGTATTTT. Translated: CASSGGYTDTQYF. This chain uses TRBV28 with TRBJ2-3, with TRBD2 as a possible D gene (6 bases). V was clipped by 5 bases and J by 2 bases, with 8 bases between them. Germline V lookup: CDR1 MDHEN, CDR2 SYDVKM. The CDR3 extends over 13 amino acids. Variable domain in full (rest from reference TRBV28 and TRBJ2-3): DVKVTQSSRYLVKRTGEKVFLECVQDMDHENMFWYRQDPGLGLRLIYFSYDVKMKEKGDIPEGYSVSREKKERFSLILESASTNQTSMYLCASSGGYTDTQYFGPGTRLTVL.

The chain has TRBV25-1 and TRBJ2-2; 8 positions agree with TRBD2. Losses at the gene ends were 4 bases for V and 1 base for J; bases not matched to a gene: 2. Germline-derived CDR1 and CDR2 are MGHDK and SYGVNS. The CDR3 sequence is 15 residues long. The CDR3 here is CASSAGGKNTGELFF. The CDR3 nucleotides read TGTGCCAGCAGTGCGGGGGGGAAGAACACCGGGGAGCTGTTTTTT.